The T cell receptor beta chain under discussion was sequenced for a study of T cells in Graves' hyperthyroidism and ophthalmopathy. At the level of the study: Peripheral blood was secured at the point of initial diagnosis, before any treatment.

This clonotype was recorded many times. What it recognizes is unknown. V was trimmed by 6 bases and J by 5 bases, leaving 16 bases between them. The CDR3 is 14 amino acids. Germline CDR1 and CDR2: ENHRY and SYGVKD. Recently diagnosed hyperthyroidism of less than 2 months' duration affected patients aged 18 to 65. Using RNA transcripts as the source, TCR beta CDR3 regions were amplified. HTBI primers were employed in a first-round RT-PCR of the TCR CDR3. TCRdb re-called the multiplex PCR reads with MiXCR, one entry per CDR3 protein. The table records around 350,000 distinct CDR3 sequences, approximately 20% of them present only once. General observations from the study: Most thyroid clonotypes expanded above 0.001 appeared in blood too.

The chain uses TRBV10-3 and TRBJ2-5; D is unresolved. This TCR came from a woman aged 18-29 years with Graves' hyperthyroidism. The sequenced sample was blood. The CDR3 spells CAIRLDLSTETQYF. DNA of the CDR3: TGTGCCATCAGGCTAGACTTATCCACGGAGACCCAGTACTTC.